This T cell receptor (beta chain) was sequenced for a study of T cell changes during pregnancy in multiple sclerosis. TCRdb keeps only in-frame clones here, not all; method: immunoSEQ multiplex PCR. The table has roughly 110,000 clones, under 95% seen once; the top ten hold approximately 1.5%. This clonotype was obtained from a female donor with multiple sclerosis, enrolled in a pregnancy study. This specimen consisted of peripheral blood, obtained after pregnancy.

This CDR3 is CASSGGLAGSDPFF. The DNA for the CDR3 is TGTGCCAGCAGCGGAGGACTAGCGGGATCCGATCCGTTCTTC. The chain employs TRBV7-6 and TRBJ2-1; 12 nucleotides align to TRBD2. The CDR3 length is 14 residues. The V gene's germline CDR1 is SGHVS and CDR2 FNYEAQ. V shed 5 bases, J shed 15 bases, and the junction held 11 bases outside the gene matches.